A selection of T cell receptor beta chains follows, all from one sample in a study of T cells in Graves' hyperthyroidism and ophthalmopathy. TCRdb processed the multiplex PCR reads anew with MiXCR; each CDR3 protein has one entry. The data contain some 690,000 distinct CDR3 sequences, roughly 17% of them singletons. Sequencing input: blood. The receptors come from a man aged 45-65 years with Graves' hyperthyroidism. Both conserved end residues are part of each CDR3. Fields, in order: CDR3 protein, CDR3 DNA, D gene, J gene, CDR3 length, clone size, V gene. A D gene is named only where the DNA matches it firmly. A clone size is listed for some rows: how often the clone was seen (once, few, many), or a class if it is expanded.

CDR3: CASSLVRENTGELFF
DNA: TGTGCCAGCAGCTTAGTCCGGGAAAACACCGGGGAGCTGTTTTTT
D: NA
J: TRBJ2-2
length: 15
size: many
V: TRBV7-9

CDR3: CASSVQGNTGELFF
DNA: TGTGCCAGCAGCGTACAGGGGAACACCGGGGAGCTGTTTTTT
D: NA
J: TRBJ2-2
length: 14
size: NA
V: TRBV7-9

CDR3: CASSSSLGVSGANVLTF
DNA: TGTGCCAGCAGTTCATCCCTAGGGGTCTCTGGGGCCAACGTCCTGACTTTC
D: NA
J: TRBJ2-6
length: 17
size: few
V: TRBV27

CDR3: CASSGGAANQETQYF
DNA: TGTGCCAGCAGTGGTGGGGCAGCGAACCAAGAGACCCAGTACTTC
D: NA
J: TRBJ2-5
length: 15
size: NA
V: TRBV6-2/TRBV6-3

CDR3: CASSPGLAGGWADTQYF
DNA: TGTGCCAGCAGTCCAGGACTAGCGGGAGGTTGGGCAGATACGCAGTATTTT
D: TRBD2
J: TRBJ2-3
length: 17
size: many
V: TRBV27

CDR3: CAISDGATGFGANVLTF
DNA: TGTGCCATCAGTGACGGGGCGACAGGGTTTGGGGCCAACGTCCTGACTTTC
D: TRBD1
J: TRBJ2-6
length: 17
size: NA
V: TRBV10-3

CDR3: CASSLAHLRAEGELFF
DNA: TGTGCCAGCAGCTTAGCGCATCTCAGGGCGGAAGGGGAGCTGTTTTTT
D: NA
J: TRBJ2-2
length: 16
size: many
V: TRBV7-2

CDR3: CAWKAGGSGNTIYF
DNA: TGTGCCTGGAAGGCAGGGGGATCTGGAAACACCATATATTTT
D: TRBD1
J: TRBJ1-3
length: 14
size: many
V: TRBV30

CDR3: CASGRSLLNEQFF
DNA: TGTGCCAGCGGCCGGAGCCTTCTCAATGAGCAGTTCTTC
D: NA
J: TRBJ2-1
length: 13
size: many
V: TRBV12-3/TRBV12-4

CDR3: CTSRSPDRGSNTIYF
DNA: TGTACCAGCAGAAGCCCGGACAGGGGGAGCAACACCATATATTTT
D: TRBD1
J: TRBJ1-3
length: 15
size: NA
V: TRBV6-1

CDR3: CSARPSGRAGDEQFF
DNA: TGCAGTGCTAGGCCCAGCGGGAGGGCCGGGGATGAGCAGTTCTTC
D: TRBD2
J: TRBJ2-1
length: 15
size: NA
V: TRBV20-1

CDR3: CAISTTGQGVNEQYF
DNA: TGTGCCATCAGCACAACTGGACAGGGGGTAAACGAGCAGTACTTC
D: TRBD1
J: TRBJ2-7
length: 15
size: many
V: TRBV10-3

CDR3: CASSLSWTSGRGTQYF
DNA: TGTGCCAGCAGCCTCTCCTGGACTAGCGGGAGAGGTACGCAGTATTTT
D: TRBD2
J: TRBJ2-3
length: 16
size: many
V: TRBV28

CDR3: CASSVAPGHTEAFF
DNA: TGTGCCAGCAGCGTAGCTCCAGGGCACACTGAAGCTTTCTTT
D: NA
J: TRBJ1-1
length: 14
size: NA
V: TRBV9

CDR3: CASSQMDREGEQYF
DNA: TGTGCCAGCAGCCAAATGGACAGGGAAGGCGAGCAGTACTTC
D: TRBD1
J: TRBJ2-7
length: 14
size: few
V: TRBV4-2

CDR3: CASSQGTLYNEQFF
DNA: TGTGCCAGCAGCCAAGGGACTCTCTACAATGAGCAGTTCTTC
D: NA
J: TRBJ2-1
length: 14
size: many
V: TRBV3-1

CDR3: CSAARGSTGELFF
DNA: TGCAGTGCCGCCCGGGGCAGCACCGGGGAGCTGTTTTTT
D: NA
J: TRBJ2-2
length: 13
size: NA
V: TRBV20-1

CDR3: CASRDRDIYNEQFF
DNA: TGTGCCAGCAGAGACCGGGACATTTACAATGAGCAGTTCTTC
D: NA
J: TRBJ2-1
length: 14
size: few
V: TRBV27

CDR3: CATSDPRAGDSYNEQFF
DNA: TGTGCCACCAGTGATCCGAGGGCAGGGGACTCCTACAATGAGCAGTTCTTC
D: NA
J: TRBJ2-1
length: 17
size: many
V: TRBV24-1

CDR3: CAWSVREFSEQYF
DNA: TGTGCCTGGAGTGTACGAGAGTTTTCCGAGCAGTACTTC
D: NA
J: TRBJ2-7
length: 13
size: many
V: TRBV30

CDR3: CASSPLIIGELFF
DNA: TGTGCCAGCAGCCCGCTTATAATTGGGGAGCTGTTTTTT
D: NA
J: TRBJ2-2
length: 13
size: many
V: TRBV11-2

CDR3: CSAATGGNYGYTF
DNA: TGCAGTGCAGCGACAGGGGGCAACTATGGCTACACCTTC
D: TRBD1
J: TRBJ1-2
length: 13
size: few
V: TRBV20-1

CDR3: CASSLVGGGGRNTEAFF
DNA: TGTGCCAGCAGTTTGGTGGGGGGGGGGGGGAGGAACACTGAAGCTTTCTTT
D: NA
J: TRBJ1-1
length: 17
size: NA
V: TRBV28

CDR3: CSAFRGTAYGYTF
DNA: TGCAGTGCTTTTCGTGGGACAGCCTATGGCTACACCTTC
D: TRBD1
J: TRBJ1-2
length: 13
size: few
V: TRBV20-1

CDR3: CASSQPSQETQYF
DNA: TGTGCCAGCAGCCAACCTAGCCAAGAGACCCAGTACTTC
D: NA
J: TRBJ2-5
length: 13
size: NA
V: TRBV3-1

CDR3: CASSQRGYGMNTEAFF
DNA: TGTGCCAGCAGCCAAAGGGGGTACGGGATGAACACTGAAGCTTTCTTT
D: NA
J: TRBJ1-1
length: 16
size: many
V: TRBV3-1

CDR3: CASSRTGVTEAFF
DNA: TGTGCCAGCTCACGAACAGGGGTCACTGAAGCTTTCTTT
D: TRBD1
J: TRBJ1-1
length: 13
size: many
V: TRBV18

CDR3: CASSLRRGARNTEAFF
DNA: TGTGCCAGCAGTCTCCGCCGGGGGGCGCGGAACACTGAAGCTTTCTTT
D: NA
J: TRBJ1-1
length: 16
size: many
V: TRBV28

CDR3: CATSDADLGQSNQPQHF
DNA: TGTGCCACCAGTGATGCGGACCTCGGACAGTCCAATCAGCCCCAGCATTTT
D: NA
J: TRBJ1-5
length: 17
size: few
V: TRBV24-1

CDR3: CSARTSGSGEQYF
DNA: TGCAGTGCTCGGACTAGCGGGAGCGGCGAGCAGTACTTC
D: TRBD2
J: TRBJ2-7
length: 13
size: NA
V: TRBV20-1

CDR3: CATSDHGTGSYEQYF
DNA: TGTGCCACCAGTGATCACGGGACAGGGTCCTACGAGCAGTACTTC
D: TRBD1
J: TRBJ2-7
length: 15
size: many
V: TRBV24-1

CDR3: CSVEGEAGAVPDTQYF
DNA: TGCAGCGTTGAAGGGGAAGCGGGAGCTGTGCCGGATACGCAGTATTTT
D: TRBD2
J: TRBJ2-3
length: 16
size: many
V: TRBV29-1

CDR3: CASSLRGLAGTDTQYF
DNA: TGCGCCAGCAGCTTGAGAGGACTAGCGGGCACAGATACGCAGTATTTT
D: TRBD2
J: TRBJ2-3
length: 16
size: many
V: TRBV5-1

CDR3: CASSPVGRYEQYF
DNA: TGTGCCAGCAGCCCAGTCGGTCGCTACGAGCAGTACTTC
D: NA
J: TRBJ2-7
length: 13
size: many
V: TRBV3-1

CDR3: CASSLAGQDTQYF
DNA: TGTGCCAGCAGTTTAGCTGGTCAAGATACGCAGTATTTT
D: NA
J: TRBJ2-3
length: 13
size: NA
V: TRBV27

CDR3: CASSPGQGDTDTQYF
DNA: TGTGCCAGCAGCCCTGGACAGGGCGACACAGATACGCAGTATTTT
D: TRBD1
J: TRBJ2-3
length: 15
size: NA
V: TRBV11-2

CDR3: CSVRLPGMNTEAFF
DNA: TGCAGCGTTCGCCTCCCGGGGATGAACACTGAAGCTTTCTTT
D: NA
J: TRBJ1-1
length: 14
size: NA
V: TRBV29-1

CDR3: CASSEGRQPQHF
DNA: TGCGCCAGCAGTGAGGGGCGACAGCCCCAGCATTTT
D: NA
J: TRBJ1-5
length: 12
size: many
V: TRBV10-1

CDR3: CASSLGSFDAEAFF
DNA: TGTGCCAGCAGCTTAGGTTCGTTTGACGCTGAAGCTTTCTTT
D: NA
J: TRBJ1-1
length: 14
size: many
V: TRBV11-2

CDR3: CASSTRDAGYYQPQHF
DNA: TGTGCCAGCAGCACCCGGGATGCGGGATATTATCAGCCCCAGCATTTT
D: NA
J: TRBJ1-5
length: 16
size: few
V: TRBV27

CDR3: CASSSRQGVMGDEQFF
DNA: TGTGCCAGCAGCTCCAGACAGGGGGTAATGGGGGATGAGCAGTTCTTC
D: TRBD1
J: TRBJ2-1
length: 16
size: NA
V: TRBV5-4

CDR3: CASSDDRGYNEQFF
DNA: TGTGCCAGCAGTGATGACAGGGGGTACAATGAGCAGTTCTTC
D: TRBD1
J: TRBJ2-1
length: 14
size: many
V: TRBV12-3/TRBV12-4

CDR3: CAIRTSALNTEAFF
DNA: TGTGCCATCAGGACATCAGCCCTGAACACTGAAGCTTTCTTT
D: NA
J: TRBJ1-1
length: 14
size: many
V: TRBV10-3

CDR3: CASSQDSLAGGPGTGELFF
DNA: TGCGCCAGCAGCCAAGATTCCCTAGCGGGAGGGCCGGGGACCGGGGAGCTGTTTTTT
D: TRBD2
J: TRBJ2-2
length: 19
size: NA
V: TRBV4-1

CDR3: CASSSLAGDTQYF
DNA: TGTGCCAGCAGCTCCCTAGCGGGAGATACGCAGTATTTT
D: TRBD2
J: TRBJ2-3
length: 13
size: NA
V: TRBV7-3

CDR3: CATQGQTPGQPQHF
DNA: TGTGCCACCCAAGGACAGACACCCGGTCAGCCCCAGCATTTT
D: NA
J: TRBJ1-5
length: 14
size: many
V: TRBV24-1

CDR3: CASRLLAGYYNEQFF
DNA: TGTGCCAGCAGACTACTAGCGGGATACTACAATGAGCAGTTCTTC
D: TRBD2
J: TRBJ2-1
length: 15
size: many
V: TRBV2

CDR3: CASSTTGGRITEAFF
DNA: TGTGCCAGCAGCACAACAGGGGGTAGGATCACTGAAGCTTTCTTT
D: TRBD1
J: TRBJ1-1
length: 15
size: many
V: TRBV11-2

CDR3: CSASGTVGSYEQYF
DNA: TGCAGCGCCTCCGGGACAGTAGGATCCTACGAGCAGTACTTC
D: TRBD1
J: TRBJ2-7
length: 14
size: many
V: TRBV29-1

CDR3: CASSQRGLQETQYF
DNA: TGTGCCAGCAGCCAGAGGGGTCTGCAAGAGACCCAGTACTTC
D: NA
J: TRBJ2-5
length: 14
size: few
V: TRBV7-9

CDR3: CASSLFLTGGTSYEQYF
DNA: TGTGCCAGCAGCTTATTTCTGACAGGGGGCACTTCTTACGAGCAGTACTTC
D: TRBD1
J: TRBJ2-7
length: 17
size: many
V: TRBV28